This TCR beta chain was sequenced during a study of blood T cell repertoires in COVID-19. The authors' processing: Estimated nucleated cell counts came from reference gene primer amplification. Assay used: immunoSEQ multiplex PCR; TCRdb lists only in-frame clones, some missing. Clone size and V and J calls were adopted from that table, with D and trimming inferred from the DNA. The repertoire has 250,000 to 300,000 clones, approximately 88% of them found once; the top ten carry roughly 2.3%. Sequencing used peripheral blood. The source is a man aged 45 to 65 with acute or convalescent COVID-19.

CDR3 sequence reads: CASSQWGPENEKLFF. The DNA of the CDR3 is TGTGCCAGCAGCCAATGGGGGCCGGAGAATGAAAAACTGTTTTTT. This rearrangement joins TRBV3-1 (or the pseudogene TRBV3-2) to TRBJ1-4; a weak D match, TRBD1 (6 bases). CDR3 length: 15 amino acids. V was cut by 2 bases and J by 5 bases, with 12 bases left in between. Germline CDR1 reads LGHDT; CDR2 reads YNNKEL (reference sequence).